The 9 T cell receptor beta chains below all came from one sample that was sequenced in a study of control samples from healthy donors and cancer patients. Using immunoSEQ multiplex PCR, the repertoire was profiled, and TCRdb retains in-frame clones only, with some absent. The sample shows over 150,000 clones, roughly 95% of them seen only once. The material sequenced was blood. The receptor source for this set is a woman in her 30s in good health.

The V call is TRBV15, the J call TRBJ2-2; 8 nucleotides agree with TRBD1. There are 16 residues in the CDR3. In germline, CDR1 is LNHNV, CDR2 YYDKDF (reference sequence). The junction had 7 bases not matched to a gene; V was cut back by 5 bases and J by 2 bases. The CDR3 DNA reads as TGTGCCACCAGCCCCCGACAGGGGTCTAACACCGGGGAGCTGTTTTTT. It encodes CATSPRQGSNTGELFF.

The gene calls are TRBV28 and TRBJ1-4; a weak D match, TRBD1 (6 bases). The CDR3 extends over 15 amino acids. Germline values: CDR1 MDHEN, CDR2 SYDVKM. V lost 4 bases to trimming and J lost 7 bases, with 16 bases between them. The CDR3 is CASSSHGGLVEKLFF. In DNA, the CDR3 is TGTGCCAGCAGTTCCCACGGGGGGCTGGTTGAAAAACTGTTTTTT.

V and J are TRBV28 and TRBJ1-2; unclear D gene. The length of the CDR3 is 14 residues. The germline V gene has CDR1 MDHEN and CDR2 SYDVKM. V was shortened by 3 bases and J by 2 bases, with 10 bases between the two germline ends. The CDR3: CASSFNGRNYGYTF. As DNA, the CDR3 is TGTGCCAGCAGTTTTAACGGGAGAAACTATGGCTACACCTTC.

The rearrangement links TRBV7-9 to TRBJ2-7; 10 bases match TRBD2. This CDR3 is 14 amino acids long. Trimming at V came to 7 bases and at J to 0 bases, leaving 3 bases not matched to a gene. Looked up from germline, CDR1 is SEHNR and CDR2 is FQNEAQ (reference sequence). Here the CDR3 reads CASTRTSGSYEQYF. DNA for the CDR3: TGTGCCAGCACTAGGACTAGCGGCTCCTACGAGCAGTACTTC.

J is TRBJ2-3 and V is TRBV14; 7 positions match TRBD2. Germline V lookup: CDR1 SGHDN, CDR2 FVKESK. J lost 0 bases, V lost 4 bases, and 7 bases had no gene match. The CDR3 consists of 16 residues. CDR3 nucleotide sequence: TGTGCCAGCAGCCCCGGGACTACCTTGAGCACAGATACGCAGTATTTT. Translation gives CASSPGTTLSTDTQYF.

The rearrangement links TRBV10-3 to TRBJ2-3; D assignment may be TRBD1 or TRBD2 (5 bases each). CDR1 and CDR2 from the germline V gene are ENHRY and SYGVKD. The CDR3 sequence is 14 residues long. The V gene lost 0 bases and the J gene lost 4 bases, with 8 bases spanning the gap. CDR3 sequence reads: CAISESGVSDTQYF. In DNA form, the CDR3 reads TGTGCCATCAGTGAGTCGGGGGTGTCAGATACGCAGTATTTT.

CDR3 DNA: TGTGCCTGGAGTGTTGGCCTAGCGTTAAAGTTCTTC. Its translation is CAWSVGLALKFF. This sequence joins TRBV30 and TRBJ2-1; weak D call: TRBD2 (6 bases). Trimming removed 0 bases at V and 14 bases at J, with 14 bases between. The CDR3 sequence is 12 residues long. Germline V lookup: CDR1 GTSNPN, CDR2 SVGIG (reference sequence).

The rearrangement links TRBV28 to TRBJ2-1; 13 bases align to TRBD2. V lost 6 bases to trimming and J lost 7 bases; unmatched junction nucleotides: 6. Germline loops: CDR1 MDHEN, CDR2 SYDVKM. The CDR3 totals 15 residues. In DNA, the CDR3 is TGTGCCAGCAGCCGGACTAGCGGGAGATTTAATGAGCAGTTCTTC. It codes for CASSRTSGRFNEQFF.

The chain uses TRBV4-2 and TRBJ1-1; 7 nucleotides agree with TRBD1. The CDR3 totals 14 residues. J lost 4 bases, V lost 1 base, and 3 bases had no gene match. From germline, CDR1 is LGHNA and CDR2 YNFKEQ. Written as DNA, the CDR3 is TGTGCCAGCAGCCAAGCAGGGGGGGGCACTGAAGCTTTCTTT. It encodes CASSQAGGGTEAFF.